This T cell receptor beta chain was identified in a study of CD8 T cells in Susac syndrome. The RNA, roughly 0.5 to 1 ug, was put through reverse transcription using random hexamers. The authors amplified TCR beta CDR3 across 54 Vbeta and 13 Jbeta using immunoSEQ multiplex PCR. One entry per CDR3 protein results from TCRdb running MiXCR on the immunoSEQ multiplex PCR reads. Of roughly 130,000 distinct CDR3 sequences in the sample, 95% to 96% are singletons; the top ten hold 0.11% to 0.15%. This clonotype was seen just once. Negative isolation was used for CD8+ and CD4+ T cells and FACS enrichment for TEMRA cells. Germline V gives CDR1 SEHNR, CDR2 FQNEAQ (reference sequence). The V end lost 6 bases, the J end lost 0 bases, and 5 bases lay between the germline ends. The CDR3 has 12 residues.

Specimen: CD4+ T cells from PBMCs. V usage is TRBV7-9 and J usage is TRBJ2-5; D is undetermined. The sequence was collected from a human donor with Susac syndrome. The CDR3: CASRQNQETQYF. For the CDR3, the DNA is TGTGCCAGCAGGCAGAACCAAGAGACCCAGTACTTC.